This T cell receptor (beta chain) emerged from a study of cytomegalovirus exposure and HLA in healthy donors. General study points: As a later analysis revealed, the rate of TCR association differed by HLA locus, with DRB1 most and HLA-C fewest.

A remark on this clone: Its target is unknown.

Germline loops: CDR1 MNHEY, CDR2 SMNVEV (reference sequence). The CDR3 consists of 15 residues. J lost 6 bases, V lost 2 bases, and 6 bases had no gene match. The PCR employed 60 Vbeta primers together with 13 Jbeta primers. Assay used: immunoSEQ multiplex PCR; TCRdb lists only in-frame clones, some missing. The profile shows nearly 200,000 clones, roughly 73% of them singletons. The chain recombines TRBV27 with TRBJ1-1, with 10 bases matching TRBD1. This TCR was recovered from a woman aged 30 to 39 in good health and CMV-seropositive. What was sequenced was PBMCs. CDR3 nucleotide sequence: TGTGCCAGCAGTTTAAGGAGACAGGGGGCATCTGAAGCTTTCTTT. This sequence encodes CASSLRRQGASEAFF.